This is a list of T cell receptor beta chains from one sample in a study of cytotoxic CD8 clonotypes in ibrutinib-treated CLL. The assay was immunoSEQ multiplex PCR, and TCRdb's table has in-frame clones only and misses some. The table includes approximately 91,000 clones, 70% to 80% detected once. Source: PBMCs, taken after 12 months of ibrutinib treatment. Receptor source: a human donor with chronic lymphocytic leukemia. Both conserved end residues are part of each CDR3. A D gene is named only where the DNA matches it firmly. Clone sizes are given selectively: once, few, many, or a class where the clone is expanded.

V gene: TRBV5-6
D gene: NA
clone size: NA
J gene: TRBJ1-1
CDR3 DNA: TGTGCCAGCAGCCCGGTGGGGCTTCTCGGGAACACTGAAGCTTTCTTT
CDR3 protein: CASSPVGLLGNTEAFF

V gene: TRBV28
D gene: NA
clone size: NA
J gene: TRBJ1-5
CDR3 DNA: TGTGCCAGCAGTCCCCGACCCTCGGCCCAGCATTTT
CDR3 protein: CASSPRPSAQHF

V gene: TRBV7-6
D gene: TRBD2
clone size: NA
J gene: TRBJ2-3
CDR3 DNA: TGTGCCGCCGCAGCGGGGGGGCCGGCAGATACGCAGTATTTT
CDR3 protein: CAAAAGGPADTQYF

V gene: TRBV6-5
D gene: NA
clone size: NA
J gene: TRBJ2-6
CDR3 DNA: TGTGCCAGCAGTTACTTTTCTGGGGCCAACGTCCTGACTTTC
CDR3 protein: CASSYFSGANVLTF

V gene: TRBV4-3
D gene: TRBD1
clone size: NA
J gene: TRBJ1-2
CDR3 DNA: TGCGCCAGCAGCCAAGGGGCCCCGGGACAGGGTAACTATGGCTACACCTTC
CDR3 protein: CASSQGAPGQGNYGYTF

V gene: TRBV15
D gene: NA
clone size: NA
J gene: TRBJ2-1
CDR3 DNA: TGTGCCACCAGCAGAGATCGGCCGGGACAAGAGCAGTTCTTC
CDR3 protein: CATSRDRPGQEQFF

V gene: TRBV5-1
D gene: NA
clone size: NA
J gene: TRBJ2-7
CDR3 DNA: TGCGCCAGCAGCTTTGTTCCCCTGTACGAGCAGTACTTC
CDR3 protein: CASSFVPLYEQYF

V gene: TRBV30
D gene: NA
clone size: few
J gene: TRBJ1-5
CDR3 DNA: TGTGCCTGGAGTGTACGGGAGGATCAGCCCCAGCATTTT
CDR3 protein: CAWSVREDQPQHF

V gene: TRBV30
D gene: NA
clone size: NA
J gene: TRBJ1-5
CDR3 DNA: TGTGCCTGGAGCCCTGGCCGGGCCCAGTGGCCCCAGCATTTT
CDR3 protein: CAWSPGRAQWPQHF

V gene: TRBV9
D gene: NA
clone size: NA
J gene: TRBJ2-2
CDR3 DNA: TGTGCCAGCAGCGTAGTTGGGAACACCGGGGAGCTGTTTTTT
CDR3 protein: CASSVVGNTGELFF

V gene: TRBV9
D gene: TRBD1
clone size: NA
J gene: TRBJ1-5
CDR3 DNA: TGTGCCAGCAACGTCCAGGGGGCGCGGGGTCAGCCCCAGCATTTT
CDR3 protein: CASNVQGARGQPQHF

V gene: TRBV6-1
D gene: NA
clone size: NA
J gene: TRBJ1-2
CDR3 DNA: TGTGCCAGCAGTATTTCAGGGGATTATGGCTACACCTTC
CDR3 protein: CASSISGDYGYTF

V gene: TRBV7-2
D gene: NA
clone size: NA
J gene: TRBJ1-6
CDR3 DNA: TGTGCCAGCAGCCTACAGGGAAATGGGTCACCCCTCCACTTT
CDR3 protein: CASSLQGNGSPLHF

V gene: TRBV9
D gene: NA
clone size: NA
J gene: TRBJ1-1
CDR3 DNA: TGTGCCAGCAGCGTCGGACCGAACACTGAAGCTTTCTTT
CDR3 protein: CASSVGPNTEAFF

V gene: TRBV11-2
D gene: TRBD2
clone size: NA
J gene: TRBJ2-5
CDR3 DNA: TGTGCCAGCAGCCCAGCGGGACGCCGGGCGGAGACCCAGTACTTC
CDR3 protein: CASSPAGRRAETQYF

V gene: TRBV5-1
D gene: NA
clone size: once
J gene: TRBJ2-5
CDR3 DNA: TGCGCCAGCAGCCCTCAGGCCGGGTGGCAAGAGACCCAGTACTTC
CDR3 protein: CASSPQAGWQETQYF

V gene: TRBV5-8
D gene: NA
clone size: once
J gene: TRBJ2-7
CDR3 DNA: TGTGCCAGCAGCCCCCTGTACGAGCAGTACTTC
CDR3 protein: CASSPLYEQYF

V gene: TRBV10-3
D gene: TRBD1
clone size: NA
J gene: TRBJ2-6
CDR3 DNA: TGTGCCATCAGTGCGGGGGACAGGGCCCTCTCTGGGGCCAACGTCCTGACTTTC
CDR3 protein: CAISAGDRALSGANVLTF

V gene: TRBV28
D gene: NA
clone size: few
J gene: TRBJ1-5
CDR3 DNA: TGTGCCAGCAGGTTATACAACAATCAGCCCCAGCATTTT
CDR3 protein: CASRLYNNQPQHF

V gene: TRBV15
D gene: NA
clone size: few
J gene: TRBJ2-7
CDR3 DNA: TGTGCCACCAGCAGACCCCTTGGGGGCGTCGAGCAGTACTTC
CDR3 protein: CATSRPLGGVEQYF

V gene: TRBV5-1
D gene: TRBD1
clone size: NA
J gene: TRBJ1-1
CDR3 DNA: TGCGCCAGCAGCTTGGAAGGGACAGGGTTTGAAGCTTTCTTT
CDR3 protein: CASSLEGTGFEAFF

V gene: TRBV9
D gene: TRBD2
clone size: NA
J gene: TRBJ2-1
CDR3 DNA: TGTGCCAGCAGCCCCCGCGGGGGGGGGCTGTCGGATGAGCAGTTCTTC
CDR3 protein: CASSPRGGGLSDEQFF

V gene: TRBV9
D gene: NA
clone size: NA
J gene: TRBJ2-1
CDR3 DNA: TGTGCCAGCAGCGTAGGTTCCTACAATGAGCAGTTCTTC
CDR3 protein: CASSVGSYNEQFF

V gene: TRBV18
D gene: NA
clone size: few
J gene: TRBJ2-1
CDR3 DNA: TGTGCCAGCTCAACAGGGTCCCCGTGGACCCACAATGAGCAGTTCTTC
CDR3 protein: CASSTGSPWTHNEQFF

V gene: TRBV15
D gene: TRBD2
clone size: few
J gene: TRBJ2-1
CDR3 DNA: TGTGCCACCAGCAGAGGCGGGAGGGGAGATGAGCAGTTCTTC
CDR3 protein: CATSRGGRGDEQFF

V gene: TRBV30
D gene: NA
clone size: few
J gene: TRBJ2-7
CDR3 DNA: TGTGCCTGGAGTCTCTGGGGGTACGAGCAGTACTTC
CDR3 protein: CAWSLWGYEQYF

V gene: TRBV7-2
D gene: NA
clone size: NA
J gene: TRBJ2-3
CDR3 DNA: TGTGCCAGCAGCTTAGAGGGATACCGCGCAGATACGCAGTATTTT
CDR3 protein: CASSLEGYRADTQYF

V gene: TRBV21-1
D gene: NA
clone size: NA
J gene: TRBJ2-7
CDR3 DNA: TGTGCCAGCAGCAAAGGAGGCGAGATGGGGGAGCAGTACTTC
CDR3 protein: CASSKGGEMGEQYF

V gene: TRBV21-1
D gene: NA
clone size: NA
J gene: TRBJ1-6
CDR3 DNA: TGTGCCAGCAGCAAAGGGGGAGTCGGACAGGAGGTCTCACCCCTCCACTTT
CDR3 protein: CASSKGGVGQEVSPLHF

V gene: TRBV30
D gene: NA
clone size: NA
J gene: TRBJ1-5
CDR3 DNA: TGTGCCTGGAGTGTAAGCTTCAGTCAGCCCCAGCATTTT
CDR3 protein: CAWSVSFSQPQHF

V gene: TRBV7-2
D gene: NA
clone size: NA
J gene: TRBJ1-5
CDR3 DNA: TGTGCCAGCAGTCAAAACAGGGGCAATCAGCCCCAGCATTTT
CDR3 protein: CASSQNRGNQPQHF

V gene: TRBV7-2
D gene: TRBD1
clone size: NA
J gene: TRBJ1-1
CDR3 DNA: TGTGCCAGCAGCCCCGACGGGACAGCAATGAACACTGAAGCTTTCTTT
CDR3 protein: CASSPDGTAMNTEAFF

V gene: TRBV30
D gene: TRBD1
clone size: NA
J gene: TRBJ1-5
CDR3 DNA: TGTGCCTGGAGCCCGACAGGGAGCCAGCCCCAGCATTTT
CDR3 protein: CAWSPTGSQPQHF

V gene: TRBV29-1
D gene: TRBD1
clone size: NA
J gene: TRBJ1-1
CDR3 DNA: TGCAGCGTTGAAGGGAAACAGGGGGTGAACACTGAAGCTTTCTTT
CDR3 protein: CSVEGKQGVNTEAFF

V gene: TRBV5-1
D gene: NA
clone size: NA
J gene: TRBJ2-5
CDR3 DNA: TGCGCCAGCAGCACCGGGACACCCTCGGAGACCCAGTACTTC
CDR3 protein: CASSTGTPSETQYF

V gene: TRBV6-5
D gene: NA
clone size: NA
J gene: TRBJ2-7
CDR3 DNA: TGTGCCAGCAGTTACTCGCTAGCCTACGAGCAGTACTTC
CDR3 protein: CASSYSLAYEQYF

V gene: TRBV5-4
D gene: NA
clone size: medium-sized
J gene: TRBJ1-2
CDR3 DNA: TGTGCCAGCAGCCCCGACAACTATGGCTACACCTTC
CDR3 protein: CASSPDNYGYTF

V gene: TRBV9
D gene: NA
clone size: NA
J gene: TRBJ1-2
CDR3 DNA: TGTGCCACCACCACATTCTATGGCTACACCTTC
CDR3 protein: CATTTFYGYTF

V gene: TRBV7-9
D gene: NA
clone size: NA
J gene: TRBJ1-4
CDR3 DNA: TGTGCCAGCAGCCACGGGCCCGGGACATTAGCGGAAAAACTGTTTTTT
CDR3 protein: CASSHGPGTLAEKLFF

V gene: TRBV6-5
D gene: NA
clone size: NA
J gene: TRBJ1-5
CDR3 DNA: TGTGCCAGCAGCCCGAGTCGGGGAGCTCAGCCCCAGCATTTT
CDR3 protein: CASSPSRGAQPQHF

V gene: TRBV5-6
D gene: TRBD1
clone size: NA
J gene: TRBJ1-1
CDR3 DNA: TGTGCCAGCAGCCCCCGGGACAGCCCCACTGAAGCTTTCTTT
CDR3 protein: CASSPRDSPTEAFF

V gene: TRBV12-5
D gene: NA
clone size: NA
J gene: TRBJ2-5
CDR3 DNA: TGTGCTAGTGGTTTGGGGGCTTTCCCCCAAGAGACCCAGTACTTC
CDR3 protein: CASGLGAFPQETQYF

V gene: TRBV29-1
D gene: NA
clone size: NA
J gene: TRBJ2-5
CDR3 DNA: TGCAGCGTTGAAATGTGGGGCGGTTGGGAGACCCAGTACTTC
CDR3 protein: CSVEMWGGWETQYF

V gene: TRBV28
D gene: NA
clone size: NA
J gene: TRBJ1-2
CDR3 DNA: TGTGCCAGCAGTCCCCCGGACAGCTATGGCTACACCTTC
CDR3 protein: CASSPPDSYGYTF

V gene: TRBV4-3
D gene: NA
clone size: NA
J gene: TRBJ1-5
CDR3 DNA: TGCGCCAGCAGCCAAGAGGTTTGGGGGAGTCAGCCTCAGCATTTT
CDR3 protein: CASSQEVWGSQPQHF

V gene: TRBV27
D gene: NA
clone size: NA
J gene: TRBJ2-5
CDR3 DNA: TGTGCCAGCAGTTTAGCCCCCCGGCAAGAGACCCAGTACTTC
CDR3 protein: CASSLAPRQETQYF

V gene: TRBV11-2
D gene: TRBD1
clone size: NA
J gene: TRBJ1-5
CDR3 DNA: TGTGCCAGCAGCTTAACCCCCCAGGGGGACCAGCATTTT
CDR3 protein: CASSLTPQGDQHF

V gene: TRBV7-3
D gene: NA
clone size: few
J gene: TRBJ2-6
CDR3 DNA: TGTGCCAGCAGCGGACACCAGGGCAGCGTCCTGACTTTC
CDR3 protein: CASSGHQGSVLTF

V gene: TRBV7-3
D gene: TRBD2
clone size: NA
J gene: TRBJ2-1
CDR3 DNA: TGTGCCAGCAGCTCTGGCGGGGGGGCCGCTGAGCAGTTCTTC
CDR3 protein: CASSSGGGAAEQFF

V gene: TRBV20-1
D gene: NA
clone size: NA
J gene: TRBJ2-1
CDR3 DNA: TGCAGTGCGAACAAAAATGAGCAGTTCTTC
CDR3 protein: CSANKNEQFF

V gene: TRBV5-1
D gene: TRBD2
clone size: NA
J gene: TRBJ2-3
CDR3 DNA: TGCGCCAGCAGGAATCGGCCCTGGGGGGGTGGAGATACGCAGTATTTT
CDR3 protein: CASRNRPWGGGDTQYF

V gene: TRBV11-2
D gene: NA
clone size: NA
J gene: TRBJ2-1
CDR3 DNA: TGTGCCAGCAGCTATTACAATGAGCAGTTCTTC
CDR3 protein: CASSYYNEQFF

V gene: TRBV14
D gene: TRBD2
clone size: NA
J gene: TRBJ2-5
CDR3 DNA: TGTGCCAGCAGCCAACACCGGACTAGCGGGGGCTCCGGGGAGACCCAGTACTTC
CDR3 protein: CASSQHRTSGGSGETQYF